This T cell receptor beta chain was identified during a study of cytomegalovirus exposure and HLA in healthy donors. CDR3 length: 14 amino acids. In germline, CDR1 is SGHRS, CDR2 YFSETQ. V was clipped by 0 bases and J by 7 bases, with 13 bases between them. PCR primers comprised 60 Vbeta and 13 Jbeta primers. The data were produced by immunoSEQ multiplex PCR, yet TCRdb's version contains in-frame clones alone and is incomplete. The sample has around 170,000 clones; less than 85% are singletons. This chain uses TRBV5-1 with TRBJ1-1; the D is unclear. The sequence came from a man between 35 and 55 years old in good health and CMV-seronegative. The sequencing sample was made of PBMCs. As DNA, the CDR3 is TGCGCCAGCAGCTTGGGGGCCCCCCCATATGAAGCTTTCTTT. Amino acids: CASSLGAPPYEAFF.